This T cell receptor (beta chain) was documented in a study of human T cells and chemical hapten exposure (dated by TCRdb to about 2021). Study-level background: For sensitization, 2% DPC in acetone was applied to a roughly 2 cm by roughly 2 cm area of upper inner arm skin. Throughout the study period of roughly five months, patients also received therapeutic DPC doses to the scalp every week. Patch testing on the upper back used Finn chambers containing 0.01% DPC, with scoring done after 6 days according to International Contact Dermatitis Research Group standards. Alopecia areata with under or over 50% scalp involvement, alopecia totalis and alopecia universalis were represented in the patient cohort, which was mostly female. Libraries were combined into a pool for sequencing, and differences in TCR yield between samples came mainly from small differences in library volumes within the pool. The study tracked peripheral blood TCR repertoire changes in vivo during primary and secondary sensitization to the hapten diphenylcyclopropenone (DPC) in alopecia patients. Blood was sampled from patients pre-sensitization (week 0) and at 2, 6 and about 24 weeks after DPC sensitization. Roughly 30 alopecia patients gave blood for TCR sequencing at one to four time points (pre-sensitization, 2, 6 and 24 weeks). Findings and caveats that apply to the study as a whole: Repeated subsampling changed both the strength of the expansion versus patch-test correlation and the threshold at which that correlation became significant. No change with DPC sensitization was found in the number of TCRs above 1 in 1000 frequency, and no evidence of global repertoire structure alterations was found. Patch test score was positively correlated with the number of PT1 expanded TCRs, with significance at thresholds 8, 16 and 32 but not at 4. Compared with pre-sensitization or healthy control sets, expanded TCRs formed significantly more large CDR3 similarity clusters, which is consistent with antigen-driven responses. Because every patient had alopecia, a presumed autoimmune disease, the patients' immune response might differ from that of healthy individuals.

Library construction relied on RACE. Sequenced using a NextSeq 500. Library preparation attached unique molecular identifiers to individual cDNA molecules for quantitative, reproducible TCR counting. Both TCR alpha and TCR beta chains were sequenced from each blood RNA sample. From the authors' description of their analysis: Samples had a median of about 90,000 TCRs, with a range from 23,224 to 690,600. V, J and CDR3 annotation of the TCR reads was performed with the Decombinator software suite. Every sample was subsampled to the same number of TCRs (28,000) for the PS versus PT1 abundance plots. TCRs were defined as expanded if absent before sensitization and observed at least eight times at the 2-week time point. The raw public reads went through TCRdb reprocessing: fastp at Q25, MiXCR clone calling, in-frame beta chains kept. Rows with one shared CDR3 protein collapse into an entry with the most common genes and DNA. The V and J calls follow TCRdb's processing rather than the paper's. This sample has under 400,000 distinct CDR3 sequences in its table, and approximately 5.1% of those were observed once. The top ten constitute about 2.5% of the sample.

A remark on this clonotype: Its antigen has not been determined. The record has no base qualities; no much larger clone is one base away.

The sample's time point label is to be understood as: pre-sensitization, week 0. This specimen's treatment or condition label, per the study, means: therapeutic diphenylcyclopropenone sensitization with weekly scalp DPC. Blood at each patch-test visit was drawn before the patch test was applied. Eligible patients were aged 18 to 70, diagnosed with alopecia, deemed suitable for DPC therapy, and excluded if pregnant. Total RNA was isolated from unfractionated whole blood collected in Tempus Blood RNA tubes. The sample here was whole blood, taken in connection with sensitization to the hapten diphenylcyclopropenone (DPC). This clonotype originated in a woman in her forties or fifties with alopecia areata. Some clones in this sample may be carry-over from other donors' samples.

The DNA reads TGCAGTGCGTTACCGGGACAGGGACCCAATACGCAGTATTTT. Its amino acids are CSALPGQGPNTQYF. The chain employs TRBV20-1 and TRBJ2-3, with 9 central nucleotides matching TRBD1. CDR1 and CDR2 are drawn from the germline V gene (reference sequence): DFQATT, SNEGSKA. Inclusive of the bounding cysteine and phenylalanine, the CDR3 is 14 residues long. The entry retains the CDR3 DNA only, 42 bases that are in frame from base 1. After removal of 6 bases from V and 7 bases from J, the junction retains 11 bases not matched to a gene.